This T cell receptor (beta chain) emerged from a study of shared clonotypes between healthy human individuals. Study-level information: Every donor yielded three CD4 naive, three CD4 memory, two CD8 naive and one CD8 memory plate.

Investigators divided CD4+ cells into CD45RA+ naive and CD45RA-negative memory subsets. Assay used: immunoSEQ multiplex PCR; TCRdb lists only in-frame clones, some missing. The sample has about 1 million clones, about three quarters seen once; the top ten hold about 1.4%. The V end lost 0 bases, the J end lost 3 bases, and 9 bases lay between the germline ends. CDR3 length: 14 amino acids. Germline V gene sequence: CDR1 LNHNV, CDR2 YYDKDF (reference sequence). A note on this clone: Antigen specificity is unknown.

General study results and limits: Exclusively blood specimens were collected; tissue repertoires likely differ. The study found roughly 5% of naive CD4 clonotypes shared across four donors.

The chain has TRBV15 and TRBJ2-7; D gene unclear. The source of this sequence is a man aged 18-30 years in good health. Sequencing used memory CD4+ T cells sorted from blood. Sample subset: CD45RA-negative fraction. Here the CDR3 DNA reads TGTGCCACCAGCAGAGATTTGCTTCTCTACGAGCAGTACTTC. It codes for CATSRDLLLYEQYF.